Listed here are 18 T cell receptor beta chains from one sample, sequenced in a study of CD8+ T cells in alopecia areata. RNA was isolated and reverse transcribed to cDNA, the sequencing template. The protocol was immunoSEQ multiplex PCR, while the TCRdb copy is restricted to in-frame clones and leaves out a portion. The data show 150,000 or so clones, about three fifths seen once. The sequencing input was CD4+ T cells sorted from blood. The receptors come from a human donor in good health.

The chain has TRBV7-9 and TRBJ2-7; D is perhaps TRBD1 or TRBD2 (5 bases each). Trimming shortened V by 1 base and J by 1 base, and 11 bases separated the two germline ends. This CDR3 has 15 amino acids. Germline CDR1 and CDR2: SEHNR and FQNEAQ (reference sequence). The CDR3 loop is CASSLVWDGSYEQYF. CDR3 in DNA: TGTGCCAGCAGCTTAGTCTGGGACGGTTCCTACGAGCAGTACTTC.

The sample holds a few counts of this clone. Other nucleotide sequences in the sample specify the same CDR3. The chain has TRBV19 and TRBJ2-1; D gene uncertain. This CDR3 has 13 residues. The germline V gene encodes CDR1 LNHDA and CDR2 SQIVND (reference sequence). Trimming pared 1 base from V and 6 bases from J, leaving 7 bases between. The chain's CDR3 is CASSIGTSNEQFF. Here the CDR3 DNA reads TGTGCCAGTAGTATAGGCACCTCCAATGAGCAGTTCTTC.

The gene calls are TRBV10-3 and TRBJ2-7; D is unclear. V dropped 8 bases and J dropped 9 bases, with 14 bases sitting between them. The CDR3 spans 11 residues. The germline V gene has CDR1 ENHRY and CDR2 SYGVKD. CDR3: CAIGKDAAQYF. CDR3 sequence (DNA): TGTGCCATCGGGAAGGATGCGGCGCAGTACTTC.

There are a few counts of this clone. The V call is TRBV5-1, the J call TRBJ2-2; weak D call: TRBD1 (6 bases). The germline gives CDR1 SGHRS, CDR2 YFSETQ. This CDR3 has 14 residues. Trimming removed 7 bases from V and 0 bases from J, with 10 bases in between. This chain's CDR3 is CASSGTTNTGELFF. The CDR3 region has the DNA TGCGCCAGCTCGGGGACAACGAACACCGGGGAGCTGTTTTTT.

This clone was recorded a few times. This chain links TRBV29-1 with TRBJ2-5, with D unclear. Trimming shortened V by 6 bases and J by 5 bases, and 10 bases separated the two germline ends. This CDR3 is built from 11 residues. Per the germline V gene, CDR1 is SQVTM and CDR2 is ANQGSEA. CDR3 sequence reads: CSVAEVETQYF. The CDR3 region has the DNA TGCAGCGTCGCCGAGGTTGAGACCCAGTACTTC.

The rearrangement uses TRBV6-6 and TRBJ2-7; 8 positions match TRBD2. CDR3 length equals 12 residues. The J segment lost 3 bases and the V segment lost 8 bases, leaving 3 bases of the junction unmatched. Germline CDR1 MNHNY, CDR2 SVGAGI (reference sequence). The CDR3 DNA reads TGTGCCAGCTCCGGGGGGGGCTACGAGCAGTACTTC. Protein product: CASSGGGYEQYF.

The rearrangement links TRBV6-6 to TRBJ2-7; D is unresolved. Per the germline V gene, CDR1 is MNHNY and CDR2 is SVGAGI (reference sequence). This CDR3 spans 14 amino acids. V lost 2 bases, J lost 1 base, and 9 bases lay in between. The CDR3 nucleotides are TGTGCCAGCAGTTACCGGGTAAATTCCTACGAGCAGTACTTC. Encoded protein: CASSYRVNSYEQYF.

This clone has just one count. The V call is TRBV9, the J call TRBJ1-5; D gene uncertain. The germline gives CDR1 SGDLS, CDR2 YYNGEE. The V and J ends lost 3 bases and 2 bases respectively, with 9 bases between them. CDR3 length equals 14 residues. This chain's CDR3 is CASSAQVGNQPQHF. The CDR3 DNA follows: TGTGCCAGCAGCGCCCAGGTGGGCAATCAGCCCCAGCATTTT. The variable domain in full, completed from reference TRBV9 and TRBJ1-5, reads DSGVTQTPKHLITATGQRVTLRCSPRSGDLSVYWYQQSLDQGLQFLIQYYNGEERAKGNILERFSAQQFPDLHSELNLSSLELGDSALYFCASSAQVGNQPQHFGDGTRLSIL.

As regards this clone: Other DNA sequences within the sample encode an identical CDR3. The chain employs TRBV30 and TRBJ2-2; weak D call: TRBD2 (5 bases). Germline V CDR1 and CDR2: GTSNPN, SVGIG (reference sequence). CDR3 length: 14 amino acids. V was pared by 5 bases and J by 2 bases, with 12 bases between. The CDR3 DNA reads as TGTGCCTGGTCCGGACTGGGAAACACCGGGGAGCTGTTTTTT. Protein: CAWSGLGNTGELFF.

The rearrangement links TRBV29-1 to TRBJ1-1, with D perhaps matching TRBD1 (5 bases). V was trimmed by 6 bases and J by 3 bases, leaving 17 bases between them. CDR1 and CDR2 from the germline V gene are SQVTM and ANQGSEA. The CDR3 consists of 14 residues. DNA for the CDR3: TGCAGCGTCCTCGGGTGGGGCAGGTACACTGAAGCTTTCTTT. It specifies CSVLGWGRYTEAFF.

J is TRBJ2-7 and V is TRBV29-1; D could derive from TRBD1 or TRBD2 (5 bases each). Trimming left V 7 bases short and J 1 base short, with 20 bases between. The germline gives CDR1 SQVTM, CDR2 ANQGSEA. The CDR3 is 15 residues long. The CDR3 DNA follows: TGCAGCGCTCGCCGCCCCGGGACGGCATCCTACGAGCAGTACTTC. It codes for CSARRPGTASYEQYF.

In this sample, this clone turned up a few times. This chain connects TRBV19 to TRBJ2-7; tentatively, D is TRBD2 (6 bases). CDR1 is LNHDA, CDR2 SQIVND, per germline (reference sequence). The CDR3 is 11 residues long. The DNA for the CDR3 is TGTGCAACGGGACTCACCTACGAGCAGTACTTC. Amino acids: CATGLTYEQYF.

The chain is built from TRBV2 and TRBJ2-3, with D tentatively TRBD1 (6 bases). Germline V gene lookup returns CDR1 SNHLY and CDR2 FYNNEI. V was pared by 6 bases and J by 2 bases, with 12 bases between. The CDR3 runs 14 residues. The DNA of the CDR3 is TGTGCCAGCAGGGCGGACAGTCTCACAGATACGCAGTATTTT. It is translated as CASRADSLTDTQYF. The full variable domain, with the rest looked up from reference TRBV2 and TRBJ2-3, is EPEVTQTPSHQVTQMGQEVILRCVPISNHLYFYWYRQILGQKVEFLVSFYNNEISEKSEIFDDQFSVERPDGSNFTLKIRSTKLEDSAMYFCASRADSLTDTQYFGPGTRLTVL.

This clone was recorded only once. The chain is built from TRBV10-3 and TRBJ2-7, with 10 positions matching TRBD2. J gave up 5 bases and V 6 bases, and 7 bases lay outside the gene matches. Per the germline V gene, CDR1 is ENHRY and CDR2 is SYGVKD. The CDR3 has 14 residues. CDR3 bases: TGTGCCATCAGGAGCGGGAGGGCCGGCGACGAGCAGTACTTC. This codes for CAIRSGRAGDEQYF.

The chain recombines TRBV6-5 with TRBJ2-1; 8 bases align to TRBD2. The CDR3 consists of 14 residues. CDR1 and CDR2 (germline): MNHEY, SVGAGI. The J segment lost 12 bases and the V segment lost 5 bases, leaving 12 bases of the junction unmatched. The CDR3 DNA is TGTGCCAGCAGTGAACGGAATCGAGCGGGAGTGCAGTTCTTC. Protein product: CASSERNRAGVQFF.

The chain links TRBV7-9 to TRBJ1-5; tentative D call: TRBD1 (5 bases). In germline, CDR1 is SEHNR, CDR2 FQNEAQ (reference sequence). The CDR3 extends over 13 amino acids. V gave up 11 bases and J gave up 6 bases, with 17 bases separating them. CDR3 sequence (DNA): TGTGCCGTGAGTGCAGGGACCTCTCAGCCCCAGCATTTT. It is translated as CAVSAGTSQPQHF.

The rearrangement joins TRBV7-9 to TRBJ1-1; D uncertain. Trimming stripped 1 base from V and 5 bases from J, with 14 bases between. Germline V gives CDR1 SEHNR, CDR2 FQNEAQ (reference sequence). The CDR3 runs to 15 residues. The CDR3 bases are TGTGCCAGCAGCTTAGAGTCTATTCCGGGGACTGAAGCTTTCTTT. Amino acids: CASSLESIPGTEAFF.

This chain links TRBV2 with TRBJ2-2; no clear D gene. Trimming took 5 bases from V and 3 from J, leaving 1 base between them. There are 11 residues in the CDR3. Germline CDR1 reads SNHLY; CDR2 reads FYNNEI. CDR3 protein: CASSYTGELFF. CDR3 DNA: TGTGCCAGCAGTTACACCGGGGAGCTGTTTTTT.